Sequencing of this TCR beta chain was carried out in a study of blood T cell repertoires in COVID-19. For the study at large: Both acute and convalescent COVID-19 samples were obtained from the United States, Italy and Spain.

In assigning cohorts, the study relied on participant-reported clinical history. Exposed volunteers were people who met a COVID-19 case within 2 weeks before study entry. Authors' data handling: Quantification of nucleated cells was approximated via reference gene primer amplification. Measured with immunoSEQ multiplex PCR; TCRdb has only the in-frame clones, and not every one. That table gives V, J and clone size, and the DNA gave D and trimming. The sample has about 350,000 clones; about nine tenths are singletons. The germline V gene has CDR1 SGHKS and CDR2 YYEKEE (reference sequence). V dropped 2 bases and J dropped 4 bases, with 7 bases sitting between them. The CDR3 has 13 residues.

This receptor was obtained from a woman aged 25-40 years who had been exposed to COVID-19. Material: PBMCs or T cells enriched from blood (not recorded which). The chain carries TRBV5-5 and TRBJ1-5; no reliable D call. DNA of the CDR3: TGTGCCAGCAGCTTTACAGAGAATCAGCCCCAGCATTTT. Residues: CASSFTENQPQHF.